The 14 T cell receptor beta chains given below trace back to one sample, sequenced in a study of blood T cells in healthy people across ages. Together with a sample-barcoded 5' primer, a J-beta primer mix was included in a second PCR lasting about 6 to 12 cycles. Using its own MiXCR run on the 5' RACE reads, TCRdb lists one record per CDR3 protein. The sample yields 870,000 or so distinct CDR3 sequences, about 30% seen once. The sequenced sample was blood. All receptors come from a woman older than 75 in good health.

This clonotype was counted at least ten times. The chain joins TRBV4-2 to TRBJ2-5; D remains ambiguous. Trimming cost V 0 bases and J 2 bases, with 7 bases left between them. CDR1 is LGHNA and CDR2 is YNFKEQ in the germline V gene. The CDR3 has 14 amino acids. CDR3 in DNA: TGTGCCAGCAGCCAAGACAGGTTACAAGAGACCCAGTACTTC. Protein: CASSQDRLQETQYF.

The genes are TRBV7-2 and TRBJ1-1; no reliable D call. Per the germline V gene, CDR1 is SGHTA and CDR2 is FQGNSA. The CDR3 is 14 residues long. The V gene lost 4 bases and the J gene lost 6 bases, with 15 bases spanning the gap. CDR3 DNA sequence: TGTGCCAGCAGCTCTAAACGGGGTTATGCTGAAGCTTTCTTT. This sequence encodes CASSSKRGYAEAFF.

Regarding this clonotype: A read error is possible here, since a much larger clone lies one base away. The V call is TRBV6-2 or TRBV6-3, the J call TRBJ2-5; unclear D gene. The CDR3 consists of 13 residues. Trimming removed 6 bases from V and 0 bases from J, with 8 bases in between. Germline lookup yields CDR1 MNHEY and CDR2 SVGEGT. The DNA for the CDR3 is TGTGCCAGCAGCCGCCCTTACCAAGAGACCCAGTACTTC. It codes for CASSRPYQETQYF.

This CDR3 is CASSSRLAGGREQYF. Written as DNA, the CDR3 is TGTGCCAGCAGCTCCCGACTAGCGGGAGGGCGCGAGCAGTACTTC. V usage is TRBV7-6 and J usage is TRBJ2-5; TRBD2 agrees at 14 bases. The end of the DNA is better explained by TRBJ2-7, so the J call may be wrong. The CDR3 totals 15 residues. Germline V gives CDR1 SGHVS, CDR2 FNYEAQ.

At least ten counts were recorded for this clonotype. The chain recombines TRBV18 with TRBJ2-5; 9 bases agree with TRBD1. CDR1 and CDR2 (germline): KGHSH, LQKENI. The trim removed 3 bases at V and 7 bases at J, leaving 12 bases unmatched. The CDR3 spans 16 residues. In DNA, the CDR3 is TGTGCCAGCTCACCGACAGACAGGGGGGGATTCGGGACCCAGTACTTC. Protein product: CASSPTDRGGFGTQYF.

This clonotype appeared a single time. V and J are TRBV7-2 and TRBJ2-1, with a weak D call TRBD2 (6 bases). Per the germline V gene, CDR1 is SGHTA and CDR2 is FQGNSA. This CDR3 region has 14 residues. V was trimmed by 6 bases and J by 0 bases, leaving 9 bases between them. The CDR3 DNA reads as TGTGCCAGCAGGATGGGAGGCTCCTACAATGAGCAGTTCTTC. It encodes CASRMGGSYNEQFF.

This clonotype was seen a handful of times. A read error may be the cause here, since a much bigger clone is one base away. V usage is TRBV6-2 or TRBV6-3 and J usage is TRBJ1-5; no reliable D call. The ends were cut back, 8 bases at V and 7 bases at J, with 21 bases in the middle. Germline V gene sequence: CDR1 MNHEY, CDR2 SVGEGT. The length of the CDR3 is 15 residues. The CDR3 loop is CASYGGRGSLQPQHF. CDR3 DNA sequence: TGTGCCAGCTACGGAGGCCGAGGGTCCCTGCAGCCCCAGCATTTT.

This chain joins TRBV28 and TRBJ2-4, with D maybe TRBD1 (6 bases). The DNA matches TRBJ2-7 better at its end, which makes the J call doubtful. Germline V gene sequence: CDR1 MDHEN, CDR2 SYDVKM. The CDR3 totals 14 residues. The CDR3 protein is CASSDQGQTYEQYF. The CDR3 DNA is TGTGCCAGCAGTGACCAAGGACAGACTTACGAGCAGTACTTC.

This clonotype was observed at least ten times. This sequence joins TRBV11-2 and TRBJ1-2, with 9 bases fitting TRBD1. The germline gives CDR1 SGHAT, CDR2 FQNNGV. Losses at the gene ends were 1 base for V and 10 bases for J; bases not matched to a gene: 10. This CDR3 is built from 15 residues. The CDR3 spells CASSLGLGQGVYYTF. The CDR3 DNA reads TGTGCCAGCAGCTTAGGTCTGGGACAGGGAGTTTACTACACCTTC. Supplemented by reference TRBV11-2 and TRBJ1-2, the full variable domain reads EAGVAQSPRYKIIEKRQSVAFWCNPISGHATLYWYQQILGQGPKLLIQFQNNGVVDDSQLPKDRFSAERLKGVDSTLKIQPAKLEDSAVYLCASSLGLGQGVYYTFGSGTRLTVV.

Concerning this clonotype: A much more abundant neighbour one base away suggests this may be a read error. The CDR3: CASRQSSEAFF. The CDR3 nucleotides read TGTGCCAGCAGACAGTCCTCCGAAGCTTTCTTT. The chain links TRBV12-3 or TRBV12-4 to TRBJ1-1; D not resolved. The CDR3 covers 11 residues. Trimming cost V 6 bases and J 8 bases, with 10 bases left between them.

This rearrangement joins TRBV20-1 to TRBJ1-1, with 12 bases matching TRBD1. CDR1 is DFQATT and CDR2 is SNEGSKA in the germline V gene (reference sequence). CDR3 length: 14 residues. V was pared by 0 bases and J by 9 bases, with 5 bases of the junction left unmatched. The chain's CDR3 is CSARDGDRGQKAFF. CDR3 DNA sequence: TGCAGTGCTAGAGATGGGGACAGGGGGCAGAAAGCTTTCTTT.

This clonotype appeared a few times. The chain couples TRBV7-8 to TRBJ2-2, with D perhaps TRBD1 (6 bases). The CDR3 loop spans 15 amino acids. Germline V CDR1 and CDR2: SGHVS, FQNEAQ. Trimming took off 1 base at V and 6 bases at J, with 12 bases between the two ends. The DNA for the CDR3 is TGTGCCAGCAGCTTAGGGTACAGGGAGTCCGGGGAGCTGTTTTTT. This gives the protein CASSLGYRESGELFF.

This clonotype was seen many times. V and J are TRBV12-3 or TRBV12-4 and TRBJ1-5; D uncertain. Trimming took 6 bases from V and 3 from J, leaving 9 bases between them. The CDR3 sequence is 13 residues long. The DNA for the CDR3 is TGTGCCAGCAGCCTAAGGGACAATCAGCCCCAGCATTTT. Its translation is CASSLRDNQPQHF.

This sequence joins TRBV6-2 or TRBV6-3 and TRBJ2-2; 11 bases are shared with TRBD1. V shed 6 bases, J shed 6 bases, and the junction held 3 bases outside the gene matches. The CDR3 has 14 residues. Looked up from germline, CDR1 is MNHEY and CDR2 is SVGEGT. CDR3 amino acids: CASSLGQGAGELFF. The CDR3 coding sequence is TGTGCCAGCAGCCTGGGACAGGGGGCCGGGGAGCTGTTTTTT.